The rows below give T cell receptor beta chains drawn from one sample of a study of shared clonotypes between healthy human individuals. The method was immunoSEQ multiplex PCR; TCRdb's version includes in-frame clones alone and lacks a portion of them. The sample carries about 490,000 clones, around 78% recorded once. The sample was PBMCs. The receptors were sampled from a middle-aged woman in good health. Some clones in this sample may be carry-over from other donors' samples. Each CDR3 is given with its conserved first and last residue. A D gene is named only where the DNA matches it firmly. Clone size, where shown, is once, few, many, or a class for clones that have expanded.

length	D	V	J	size	CDR3	DNA
15	TRBD2	TRBV5-4	TRBJ2-2	few	CASSLGLAEGGELFF	TGTGCCAGCAGCTTGGGGCTAGCGGAGGGAGGGGAGCTGTTTTTT
14	NA	TRBV2	TRBJ2-2	NA	CASSYRANTGELFF	TGTGCCAGCAGCTACAGGGCGAACACCGGGGAGCTGTTTTTT
14	TRBD1	TRBV7-2	TRBJ2-2	many	CASSLDRGTGELFF	TGTGCCAGCAGCTTAGACAGGGGAACCGGGGAGCTGTTTTTT
12	NA	TRBV28	TRBJ2-3	NA	CASKASTDTQYF	TGTGCCAGCAAGGCTAGCACAGATACGCAGTATTTT
15	NA	TRBV11-3	TRBJ2-1	NA	CASSLAGTTYNEQFF	TGTGCCAGCAGCTTAGCAGGCACCACCTACAATGAGCAGTTCTTC
14	TRBD1	TRBV27	TRBJ1-5	few	CASSRTGFNQPQHF	TGTGCCAGCAGCCGGACAGGCTTCAATCAGCCCCAGCATTTT
15	NA	TRBV5-1	TRBJ2-1	NA	CASRPTSNSYNEQFF	TGCGCCAGCAGGCCTACTAGTAACTCCTACAATGAGCAGTTCTTC
15	NA	TRBV6-5	TRBJ1-1	NA	CASSYSRTLQTVAFF	TGTGCCAGCAGTTACTCGCGGACATTACAAACGGTAGCTTTCTTT
16	TRBD2	TRBV10-2	TRBJ2-1	NA	CASSKGGLAAWGEQFF	TGCGCCAGCAGTAAAGGGGGACTAGCGGCCTGGGGGGAGCAGTTCTTC
16	NA	TRBV11-2	TRBJ2-3	many	CASSLLGAGTPDTQYF	TGTGCCAGCAGCTTATTAGGGGCGGGAACCCCAGATACGCAGTATTTT
15	NA	TRBV7-3	TRBJ2-2	few	CASSLAGRDTGELFF	TGTGCCAGCAGCTTAGCGGGGCGAGACACCGGGGAGCTGTTTTTT
14	TRBD2	TRBV7-9	TRBJ2-7	NA	CASSPGLAPYEQYF	TGTGCCAGCAGCCCCGGACTAGCGCCCTACGAGCAGTACTTC
19	NA	TRBV7-9	TRBJ2-1	NA	CASRLHTNNVAGLNNEQFF	TGTGCCAGCAGACTACACACTAATAATGTGGCGGGGCTTAACAATGAGCAGTTCTTC
15	NA	TRBV5-1	TRBJ2-2	NA	CASSLGPGISGELFF	TGCGCCAGCAGCCTAGGGCCCGGTATTAGCGGGGAGCTGTTTTTT
15	TRBD1	TRBV11-2	TRBJ2-2	NA	CASSSTGSVFGELFF	TGTGCCAGCAGCTCGACAGGGTCCGTTTTCGGGGAGCTGTTTTTT
15	NA	TRBV7-7	TRBJ2-2	once	CASSPTTADTGELFF	TGTGCTAGCAGCCCGACGACAGCCGACACCGGGGAGCTGTTTTTT
13	TRBD1	TRBV28	TRBJ2-7	NA	CASSLTGPGEQYF	TGTGCCAGCAGTTTGACAGGGCCGGGGGAGCAGTACTTC
14	TRBD1	TRBV5-1	TRBJ2-7	NA	CASSFHRDSFEQYF	TGCGCCAGCAGCTTCCATCGGGACAGCTTCGAGCAGTACTTC
14	TRBD1	TRBV11-2	TRBJ1-2	few	CASSLDRNNYGYTF	TGTGCCAGCAGCCTGGACAGGAATAACTATGGCTACACCTTC
17	NA	TRBV7-6	TRBJ2-3	many	CASSLAGAGSSTDTQYF	TGTGCCAGCAGCTTAGCGGGGGCAGGCTCTAGCACAGATACGCAGTATTTT
14	NA	TRBV29-1	TRBJ1-1	NA	CSVSYGEANTEAFF	TGCAGCGTTTCTTATGGGGAGGCGAACACTGAAGCTTTCTTT
16	NA	TRBV19	TRBJ1-5	few	CASSNRQFGVNQPQHF	TGTGCCAGTAGTAACCGACAGTTTGGTGTAAATCAGCCCCAGCATTTT
13	NA	TRBV19	TRBJ1-1	NA	CATSYRENTEAFF	TGTGCCACCTCATACAGGGAGAACACTGAAGCTTTCTTT
15	NA	TRBV30	TRBJ1-5	NA	CAGIKRGNSNQPQHF	TGTGCGGGGATCAAACGCGGGAATAGCAATCAGCCCCAGCATTTT